This T cell receptor (beta chain) was identified in a study of blood T cell repertoires in COVID-19. Germline V lookup: CDR1 MGHRA, CDR2 YSYEKL. This CDR3 has 14 amino acids. Trimming stripped 0 bases from V and 5 bases from J, with 8 bases between. The method was immunoSEQ multiplex PCR; TCRdb's version includes in-frame clones alone and lacks a portion of them. The sample shows hundreds of thousands of clones, more than 75% of them seen only once. The clonotype originates from a woman in her forties or fifties with COVID-19, enrolled during active disease. The material sequenced was peripheral blood. The chain carries TRBV4-1 and TRBJ1-5; D unresolved. The chain's CDR3 is CASSQDTSYQPQHF. CDR3 sequence (DNA): TGCGCCAGCAGCCAAGATACGAGTTATCAGCCCCAGCATTTT.